This TCR beta chain was recovered during a study of CD8 T cells in Susac syndrome. Reverse transcription used about 0.45 to 1 ug RNA and random hexamers. The CDR3 of TCR beta was amplified by immunoSEQ multiplex PCR across 54 Vbeta and 13 Jbeta. One entry per CDR3 protein results from TCRdb running MiXCR on the immunoSEQ multiplex PCR reads. The sample shows 250,000 to 300,000 distinct CDR3 sequences, roughly 84% of them seen only once. The receptor was derived from a human donor with multiple sclerosis. The sample consisted of CD8+ T cells from PBMCs.

In nucleotides, the CDR3 is TGTGCCTGGGGAGTAGGGCGAGGCACTGAAGCTTTCTTT. Translation: CAWGVGRGTEAFF. This chain links TRBV30 with TRBJ1-1; unclear D gene. The CDR3 is made up of 13 amino acids. CDR1 is GTSNPN and CDR2 is SVGIG in the germline V gene (reference sequence). V was shortened by 5 bases and J by 4 bases, with 14 bases between the two germline ends.